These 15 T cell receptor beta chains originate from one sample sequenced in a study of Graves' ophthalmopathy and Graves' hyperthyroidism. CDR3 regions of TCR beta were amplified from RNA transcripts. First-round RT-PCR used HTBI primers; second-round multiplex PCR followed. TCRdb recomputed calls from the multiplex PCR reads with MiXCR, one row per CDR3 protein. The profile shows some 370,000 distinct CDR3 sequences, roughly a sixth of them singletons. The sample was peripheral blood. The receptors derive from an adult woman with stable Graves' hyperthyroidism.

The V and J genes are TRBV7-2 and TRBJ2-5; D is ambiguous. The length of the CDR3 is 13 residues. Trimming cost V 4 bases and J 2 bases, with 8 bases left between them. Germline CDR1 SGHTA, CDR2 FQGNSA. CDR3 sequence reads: CASSYVVQETQYF. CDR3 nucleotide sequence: TGTGCCAGCAGCTACGTCGTGCAAGAGACCCAGTACTTC.

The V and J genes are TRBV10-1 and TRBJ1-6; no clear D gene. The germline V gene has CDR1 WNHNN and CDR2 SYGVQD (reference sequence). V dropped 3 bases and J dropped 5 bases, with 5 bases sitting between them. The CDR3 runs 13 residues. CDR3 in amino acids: CASSEDNNSPLHF. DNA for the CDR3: TGCGCCAGCAGTGAAGACAATAATTCACCCCTCCACTTT.

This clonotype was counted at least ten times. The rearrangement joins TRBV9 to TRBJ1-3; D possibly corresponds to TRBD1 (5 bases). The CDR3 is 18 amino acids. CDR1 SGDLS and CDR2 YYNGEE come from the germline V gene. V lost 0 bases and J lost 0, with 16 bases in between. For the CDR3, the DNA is TGTGCCAGCAGCGTAGGGTCTGCAGGGTCGAGCTCTGGAAACACCATATATTTT. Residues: CASSVGSAGSSSGNTIYF.

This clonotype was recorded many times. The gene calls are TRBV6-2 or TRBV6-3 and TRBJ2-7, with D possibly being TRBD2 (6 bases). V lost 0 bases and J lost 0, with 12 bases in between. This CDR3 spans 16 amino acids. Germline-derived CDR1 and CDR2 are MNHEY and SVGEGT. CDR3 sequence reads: CASSYSSMGGSYEQYF. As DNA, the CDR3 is TGTGCCAGCAGTTACTCGTCGATGGGGGGCTCCTACGAGCAGTACTTC.

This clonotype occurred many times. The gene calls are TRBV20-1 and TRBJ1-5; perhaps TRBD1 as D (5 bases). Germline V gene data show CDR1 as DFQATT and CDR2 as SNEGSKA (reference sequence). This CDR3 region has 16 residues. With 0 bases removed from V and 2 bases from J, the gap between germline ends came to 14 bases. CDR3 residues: CSARDIDSGGNQPQHF. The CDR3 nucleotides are TGCAGTGCTAGAGACATAGACAGTGGAGGCAATCAGCCCCAGCATTTT.

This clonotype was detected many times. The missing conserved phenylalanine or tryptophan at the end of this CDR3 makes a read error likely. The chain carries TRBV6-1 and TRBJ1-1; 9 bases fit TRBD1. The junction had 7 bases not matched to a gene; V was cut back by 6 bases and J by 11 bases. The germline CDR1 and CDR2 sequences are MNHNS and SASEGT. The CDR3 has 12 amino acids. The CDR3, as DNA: TGTGCCAGCAGCGTACAGGGGGCTGGCGCTTTCCTT. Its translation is CASSVQGAGAFL.

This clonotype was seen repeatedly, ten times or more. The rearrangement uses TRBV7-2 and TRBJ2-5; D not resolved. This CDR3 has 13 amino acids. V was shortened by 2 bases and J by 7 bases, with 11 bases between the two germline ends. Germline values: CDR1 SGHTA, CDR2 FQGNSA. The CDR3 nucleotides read TGTGCCAGCAGCTTATCCGGTAGTGGGACCCAGTACTTC. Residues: CASSLSGSGTQYF. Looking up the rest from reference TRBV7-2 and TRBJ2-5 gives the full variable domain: GAGVSQSPSNKVTEKGKDVELRCDPISGHTALYWYRQSLGQGLEFLIYFQGNSAPDKSGLPSDRFSAERTGGSVSTLTIQRTQQEDSAVYLCASSLSGSGTQYFGPGTRLLVL.

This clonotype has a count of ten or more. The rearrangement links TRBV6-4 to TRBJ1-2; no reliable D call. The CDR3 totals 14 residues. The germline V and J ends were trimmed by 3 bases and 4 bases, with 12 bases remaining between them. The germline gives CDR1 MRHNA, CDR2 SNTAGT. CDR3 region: CASSESEVGYGYTF. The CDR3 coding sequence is TGTGCCAGCAGTGAATCGGAGGTTGGCTATGGCTACACCTTC.

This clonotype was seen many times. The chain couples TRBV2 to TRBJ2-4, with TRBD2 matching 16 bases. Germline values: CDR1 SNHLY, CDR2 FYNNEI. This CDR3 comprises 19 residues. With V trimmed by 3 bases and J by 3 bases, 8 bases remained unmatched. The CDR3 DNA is TGTGCCAGCAGTGAGCTGGGACTAGCGGGAGGGTCTGACAAAAACATTCAGTACTTC. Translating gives CASSELGLAGGSDKNIQYF.

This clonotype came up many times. Written as DNA, the CDR3 is TGCAGCGTTCACCGGACTAGCGGGTCCTACGAGCAGTACTTC. Translation gives CSVHRTSGSYEQYF. The chain couples TRBV29-1 to TRBJ2-7; 11 nucleotides match TRBD2. The CDR3 sequence is 14 residues long. With V trimmed by 5 bases and J by 1 base, 4 bases remained unmatched. Germline V gene lookup returns CDR1 SQVTM and CDR2 ANQGSEA.

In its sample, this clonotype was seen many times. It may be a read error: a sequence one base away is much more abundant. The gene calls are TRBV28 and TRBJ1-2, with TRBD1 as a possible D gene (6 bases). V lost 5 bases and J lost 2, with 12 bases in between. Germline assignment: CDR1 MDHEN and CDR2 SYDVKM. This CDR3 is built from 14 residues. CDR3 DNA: TGTGCCAGCAGTAAGGCAGGGACAAACTATGGCTACACCTTC. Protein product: CASSKAGTNYGYTF.

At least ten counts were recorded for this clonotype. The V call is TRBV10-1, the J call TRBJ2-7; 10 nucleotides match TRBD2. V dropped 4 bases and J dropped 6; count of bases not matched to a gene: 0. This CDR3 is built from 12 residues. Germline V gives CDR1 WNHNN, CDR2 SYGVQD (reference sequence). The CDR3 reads CASSGLAGEQYF. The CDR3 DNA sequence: TGCGCCAGCAGTGGACTAGCGGGCGAGCAGTACTTC.

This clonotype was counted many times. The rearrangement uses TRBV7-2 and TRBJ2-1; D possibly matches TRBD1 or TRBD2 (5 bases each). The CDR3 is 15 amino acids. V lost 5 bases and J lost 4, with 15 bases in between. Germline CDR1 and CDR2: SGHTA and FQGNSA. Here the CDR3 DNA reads TGTGCCAGCAGCCTGGGGGATTCTAGGTACAATGAGCAGTTCTTC. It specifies CASSLGDSRYNEQFF. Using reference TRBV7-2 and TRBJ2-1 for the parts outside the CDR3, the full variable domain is GAGVSQSPSNKVTEKGKDVELRCDPISGHTALYWYRQSLGQGLEFLIYFQGNSAPDKSGLPSDRFSAERTGGSVSTLTIQRTQQEDSAVYLCASSLGDSRYNEQFFGPGTRLTVL.

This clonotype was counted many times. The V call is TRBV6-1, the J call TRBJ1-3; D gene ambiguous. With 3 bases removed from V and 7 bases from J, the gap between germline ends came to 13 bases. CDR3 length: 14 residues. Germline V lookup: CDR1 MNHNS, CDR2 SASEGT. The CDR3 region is CASSDKAQRNTIYF. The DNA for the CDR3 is TGTGCCAGCAGTGATAAGGCACAACGGAACACCATATATTTT.

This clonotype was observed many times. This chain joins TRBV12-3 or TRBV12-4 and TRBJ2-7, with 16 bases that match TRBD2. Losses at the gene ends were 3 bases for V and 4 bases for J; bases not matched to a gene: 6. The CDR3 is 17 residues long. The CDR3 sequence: CASSFGTSGRASYEQYF. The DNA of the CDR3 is TGTGCCAGCAGTTTTGGGACTAGCGGGAGGGCTTCATACGAGCAGTACTTC.